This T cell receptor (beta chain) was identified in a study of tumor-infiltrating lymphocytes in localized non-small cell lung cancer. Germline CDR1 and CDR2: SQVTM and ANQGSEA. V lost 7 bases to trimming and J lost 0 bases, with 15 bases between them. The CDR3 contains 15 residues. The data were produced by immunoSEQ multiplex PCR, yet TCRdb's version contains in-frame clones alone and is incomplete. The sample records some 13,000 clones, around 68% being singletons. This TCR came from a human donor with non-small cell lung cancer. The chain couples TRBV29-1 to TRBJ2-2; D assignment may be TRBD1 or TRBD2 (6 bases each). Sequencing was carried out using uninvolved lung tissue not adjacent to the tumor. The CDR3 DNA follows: TGCAGCGCTGACTCGGGGGCCGCGAACACCGGGGAGCTGTTTTTT. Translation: CSADSGAANTGELFF.